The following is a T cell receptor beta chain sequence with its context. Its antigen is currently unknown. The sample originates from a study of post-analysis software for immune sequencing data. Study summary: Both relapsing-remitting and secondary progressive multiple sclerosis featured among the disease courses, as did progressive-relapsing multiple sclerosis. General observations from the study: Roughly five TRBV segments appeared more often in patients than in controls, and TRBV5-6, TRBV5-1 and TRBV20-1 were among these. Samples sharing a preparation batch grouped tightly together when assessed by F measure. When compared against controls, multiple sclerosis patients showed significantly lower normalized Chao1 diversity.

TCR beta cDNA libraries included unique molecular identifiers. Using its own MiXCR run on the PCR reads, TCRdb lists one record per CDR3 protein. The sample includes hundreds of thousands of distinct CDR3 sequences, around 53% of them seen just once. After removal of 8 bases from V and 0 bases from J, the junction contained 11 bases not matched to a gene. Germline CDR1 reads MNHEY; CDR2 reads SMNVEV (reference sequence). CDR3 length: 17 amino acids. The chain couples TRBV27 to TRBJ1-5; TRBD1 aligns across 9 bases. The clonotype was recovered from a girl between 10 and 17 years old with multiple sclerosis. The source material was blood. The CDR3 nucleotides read TGTGCCAGCTCTGAACAGGGGGCATCGTATAGCAATCAGCCCCAGCATTTT. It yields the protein CASSEQGASYSNQPQHF.